A selection of T cell receptor beta chains follows, all from one sample in a study of shared clonotypes between healthy human individuals. TCRdb keeps only in-frame clones here, not all; method: immunoSEQ multiplex PCR. This table has approximately 1,000,000 clones, about 80% appearing once. The sample was memory CD4+ T cells from PBMCs. Receptors originate from a man between 18 and 29 years old in good health. Some clones in this sample may be carry-over from other donors' samples. Each CDR3 is given with its conserved first and last residue. The D gene is left open where the match is weak. Some rows mark clone size as missing; the rest say once, few, many or name a class of expanded clone.

d_call	v_call	clone_size	j_call	cdr3_nt	cdr3_aa
-	TRBV11-2	-	TRBJ2-7	TGTGCCAGCAGCTTAGGGCGGGGGCCCTCCGAGCAGTACTTC	CASSLGRGPSEQYF
-	TRBV10-1	-	TRBJ2-1	TGCGCCAGCAGTGAAGGTCACATCAATGAGCAGTTCTTC	CASSEGHINEQFF
TRBD1	TRBV6-5	-	TRBJ2-7	TGTGCCAGCAGTTACACCTTCGGACAGGGCTACGAGCAGTACTTC	CASSYTFGQGYEQYF
-	TRBV7-8	-	TRBJ1-1	TGTGCCAGCAGCTTAGCGTTGAAGGCCAACACTGAAGCTTTCTTT	CASSLALKANTEAFF
-	TRBV10-3	-	TRBJ2-7	TGTGCCATCAGTGGGGTGTCCAAACCCTACGAGCAGTACTTC	CAISGVSKPYEQYF
-	TRBV27	-	TRBJ2-3	TGTGCCAGCAGTTTGGGGGCTAGGGGTCCCACCACAGATACGCAGTATTTT	CASSLGARGPTTDTQYF
-	TRBV29-1	few	TRBJ1-1	TGCAGCGTTGTCTTGGCCGGACACGTTGAAGCTTTCTTT	CSVVLAGHVEAFF
-	TRBV28	-	TRBJ1-1	TGTGCCAGCAGACCTACTCGGCGGGGGCTGCTGAACACTGAAGCTTTCTTT	CASRPTRRGLLNTEAFF
-	TRBV5-4	-	TRBJ1-2	TGTGCCAGCAGCCCCCGACAGACAGAAATTGGCGATGGCTACACCTTC	CASSPRQTEIGDGYTF
-	TRBV5-1	-	TRBJ1-1	TGCGCCAGCAGCTCCGGACGGGAGCACCTTGAAGCTTTCTTT	CASSSGREHLEAFF
-	TRBV11-2	-	TRBJ2-1	TGTGCCAGCAGCCCCACCTCGAACAATGAGCAGTTCTTC	CASSPTSNNEQFF
TRBD2	TRBV7-9	-	TRBJ2-4	TGTGCCAGCAGCCCAGGGACTAGCGGGAGGGACATTCAGTACTTC	CASSPGTSGRDIQYF
TRBD1	TRBV28	many	TRBJ1-3	TGTGCCAGCAGTTTAAGGGGATGGACAGGCCGAAACACCATATATTTT	CASSLRGWTGRNTIYF
TRBD2	TRBV5-1	once	TRBJ2-5	TGCGCCAGCACCCCTCCTGGGCTAGCGGGAGTCGGGGAGACCCAGTACTTC	CASTPPGLAGVGETQYF
TRBD1	TRBV9	-	TRBJ2-7	TGTGCCAGCAGCCCCCAAGGGACAGGGAACTACGAGCAGTACTTC	CASSPQGTGNYEQYF
TRBD2	TRBV10-1	-	TRBJ2-1	TGCGCCAGCAGCCCGACTAGCGGGAGGGCCCATGAGCAGTTCTTC	CASSPTSGRAHEQFF
TRBD2	TRBV28	-	TRBJ2-7	TGTGCCAGCAGTCCCGGGACTAATCTTCTCTACGAGCAGTACTTC	CASSPGTNLLYEQYF
TRBD1	TRBV15	once	TRBJ2-1	TGTGCCACCAGCGCAGGGGGACAGCTCTCCTACAATGAGCAGTTCTTC	CATSAGGQLSYNEQFF
-	TRBV7-2	once	TRBJ2-7	TGTGCCAGCAGCCCACTCTGGGGACCCTACGAGCAGTACTTC	CASSPLWGPYEQYF
-	TRBV5-1	-	TRBJ1-2	TGCGCCAGCAGCTGGGGACTTGAAGGCTACACCTTC	CASSWGLEGYTF
TRBD1	TRBV6-1	-	TRBJ2-7	TGTGCCAGCACGACGACAGGGGTCACCTACGAGCAGTACTTC	CASTTTGVTYEQYF
-	TRBV6-1	-	TRBJ1-1	TGTGCCAGCACCCCCGGGAACACTGAAGCTTTCTTT	CASTPGNTEAFF
TRBD1	TRBV2	-	TRBJ1-2	TGTGCCAGAGGACAGGGCTATGGCTACACCTTC	CARGQGYGYTF
TRBD2	TRBV11-2	once	TRBJ2-1	TGTGCCAGCAGCCCCGCCCCCCCGCTAGCGGGATTTAATGAGCAGTTCTTC	CASSPAPPLAGFNEQFF
-	TRBV14	-	TRBJ1-2	TGTGCCAGCAGCCAAGATGTAATCGGCAGGGGCCCCCGGGCTAACTATGGCTACACCTTC	CASSQDVIGRGPRANYGYTF
-	TRBV19	-	TRBJ1-2	TGTGCCAGTAGTATATTGGGGCAGAACTATGGCTACACCTTC	CASSILGQNYGYTF
-	TRBV4-1	-	TRBJ1-4	TGCGCCAGCAGCCAAGACAGGGGAAGGGAAAAACTGTTTTTT	CASSQDRGREKLFF
TRBD1	TRBV11-1	-	TRBJ2-7	TGTGCCAGCAGCCGGGACAGGCCAACCTACTACGAGCAGTACTTC	CASSRDRPTYYEQYF
-	TRBV19	-	TRBJ2-3	TGTGCCAGTAGTACGCGGCGGAGTAGCACAGATACGCAGTATTTT	CASSTRRSSTDTQYF
-	TRBV6-5	-	TRBJ2-2	TGTGCCAGCAGTTATGGGGGCGCGGGGGAGCTGTTTTTT	CASSYGGAGELFF
TRBD1	TRBV5-6	-	TRBJ1-5	TGTGCCAGCAGCCGCCGGGACAGGGGACATCAGCCCCAGCATTTT	CASSRRDRGHQPQHF
TRBD1	TRBV5-4	few	TRBJ1-1	TGTGCCAGCAGCCCGGGGACAGGGCGAGAGAACACTGAAGCTTTCTTT	CASSPGTGRENTEAFF
-	TRBV9	-	TRBJ2-4	TGTGCCAGCAGCGCACTCGACCCGACAGGGAGGAACATTCAGTACTTC	CASSALDPTGRNIQYF
-	TRBV2	-	TRBJ2-1	TGTGCCAGCAGTGAAGCTCCTTCGTCCAGGTTCTTC	CASSEAPSSRFF
-	TRBV18	-	TRBJ1-1	TGTGCCAGCTCAGGTAACGGAGTGAACACTGAAGCTTTCTTT	CASSGNGVNTEAFF
-	TRBV25-1	-	TRBJ2-4	TGTGCCAGCAGTGAACAGGGCAACATTCAGTACTTC	CASSEQGNIQYF
-	TRBV4-1	-	TRBJ2-3	TGCGCCAGCAGCCAACCTCGCGACAGTCCCGGGACGCAGTATTTT	CASSQPRDSPGTQYF
-	TRBV7-2	-	TRBJ1-2	TGTGCCAGCAGCCCAGGGACCACCACTCGTGGGAGAAGCTACACCTTC	CASSPGTTTRGRSYTF
-	TRBV7-9	-	TRBJ1-1	TGTGCCAGCAGCCGTATCGGTCCGAACACTGAAGCTTTCTTT	CASSRIGPNTEAFF
-	TRBV30	once	TRBJ2-1	TGTGCCTGGAAAACACCTACACTAGCCTACAATGAGCAGTTCTTC	CAWKTPTLAYNEQFF
-	TRBV27	-	TRBJ2-7	TGTGCCAGCAGTTTGGGTGAGCGGGTCGTCTCCAGGGACGAGCAGTACTTC	CASSLGERVVSRDEQYF
-	TRBV6-5	-	TRBJ1-1	TGTGCCAGCACTCGGCAGGGTGGGACTGAAGCTTTCTTT	CASTRQGGTEAFF
-	TRBV28	-	TRBJ2-1	TGTGCCAGCAGCCGCCATGAACAGGGTTTTGGGCGAAATGAGCAGTTCTTC	CASSRHEQGFGRNEQFF
TRBD1	TRBV9	-	TRBJ2-7	TGTGCCAGCAGCGTATTTGGGGCAGGGGGCGAGCAGTACTTC	CASSVFGAGGEQYF
-	TRBV14	-	TRBJ2-3	TGTGCCAGCAGCCTGGGGGGCACGCAGTATTTT	CASSLGGTQYF
-	TRBV5-4	-	TRBJ2-2	TGTGCCAGCAGCTCAGTACAAGGCGGGGAGCTGTTTTTT	CASSSVQGGELFF
TRBD2	TRBV7-2	many	TRBJ2-1	TGTGCCAGCAGCACGCCGGGACTAGCGGGTCAAGACTCCTACAATGAGCAGTTCTTC	CASSTPGLAGQDSYNEQFF
-	TRBV7-3	-	TRBJ1-4	TGTGCCAGCAGCTCCCAAATGGGTACTAATGAAAAACTGTTTTTT	CASSSQMGTNEKLFF
TRBD2	TRBV10-2	-	TRBJ2-1	TGCGCCAGCACAGGGTCTAGCGGGAGCTCCTACAATGAGCAGTTCTTC	CASTGSSGSSYNEQFF
-	TRBV18	-	TRBJ2-7	TGTGCCAGCTCTCCGACATACGATACCTACGAGCAGTACTTC	CASSPTYDTYEQYF
TRBD1	TRBV6-5	-	TRBJ1-4	TGTGCCAGCACCGCGGGACAGGGGACGGAAAAACTGTTTTTT	CASTAGQGTEKLFF
TRBD1	TRBV27	-	TRBJ2-1	TGTGCCAGCAGTACCTGGGACAGGAATTACAATGAGCAGTTCTTC	CASSTWDRNYNEQFF
TRBD1	TRBV6-1	-	TRBJ2-7	TGTGCCAGCATCCATGGACAGGGCGCCTACGAGCAGTACTTC	CASIHGQGAYEQYF
TRBD1	TRBV30	once	TRBJ2-3	TGTGCCTGGAGTGGGGACAGGGGGTTTAGCACAGATACGCAGTATTTT	CAWSGDRGFSTDTQYF